The rows below give T cell receptor beta chains drawn from one sample of a study of PD-1 blockade in classical Hodgkin lymphoma. TCRdb's table, derived via immunoSEQ multiplex PCR, lists solely in-frame clones and lacks some. The table records under 100,000 clones, 75% to 90% of them present only once. This specimen consisted of peripheral blood mononuclear cells (PBMCs), obtained at baseline. The receptors derive from a human donor with classical Hodgkin lymphoma. Each CDR3 is given with its conserved first and last residue. Each record gives: clone size, CDR3 length, V gene, J gene, D gene, CDR3 DNA, CDR3 protein. A D gene is named only where the DNA matches it firmly. Size is stated for part of the rows, as once, few or many counts, or as a class when the clone is expanded.

clone_size: NA; cdr3_length: 16; v_call: TRBV7-8; j_call: TRBJ1-1; d_call: TRBD1; cdr3_nt: TGTGCCAGCAGCTTCCCTGAAGGGACAGGTACCCTTGAAGCTTTCTTT; cdr3_aa: CASSFPEGTGTLEAFF
clone_size: NA; cdr3_length: 13; v_call: TRBV19; j_call: TRBJ1-1; d_call: NA; cdr3_nt: TGTGCCAGTACGGGCACATCGAACACTGAAGCTTTCTTT; cdr3_aa: CASTGTSNTEAFF
clone_size: NA; cdr3_length: 14; v_call: TRBV5-1; j_call: TRBJ1-1; d_call: NA; cdr3_nt: TGCGCCAGCAGCTTGGTCGGACAGAACACTGAAGCTTTCTTT; cdr3_aa: CASSLVGQNTEAFF
clone_size: NA; cdr3_length: 14; v_call: TRBV7-9; j_call: TRBJ1-2; d_call: NA; cdr3_nt: TGTGCCAGCAGCCCAGCAACAGGATCGGGTGGCTACACCTTC; cdr3_aa: CASSPATGSGGYTF
clone_size: NA; cdr3_length: 12; v_call: TRBV6-1; j_call: TRBJ2-7; d_call: NA; cdr3_nt: TGTGCCACTATACAGGTACGGGCCGAGCAGTACTTC; cdr3_aa: CATIQVRAEQYF
clone_size: NA; cdr3_length: 15; v_call: TRBV4-2; j_call: TRBJ1-2; d_call: NA; cdr3_nt: TGTGCCAGCAGCCAAGAGGAGGGGGGTAACTATGGCTACACCTTC; cdr3_aa: CASSQEEGGNYGYTF
clone_size: NA; cdr3_length: 12; v_call: TRBV19; j_call: TRBJ1-5; d_call: NA; cdr3_nt: TGTGCCAGTAGTTGGGTCAATCAGCCCCAGCATTTT; cdr3_aa: CASSWVNQPQHF
clone_size: NA; cdr3_length: 16; v_call: TRBV11-2; j_call: TRBJ2-6; d_call: NA; cdr3_nt: TGTGCCAGCAGCTATGCGGGCACCTCTGGGGCCAACGTCCTGACTTTC; cdr3_aa: CASSYAGTSGANVLTF
clone_size: few; cdr3_length: 15; v_call: TRBV19; j_call: TRBJ1-5; d_call: TRBD1; cdr3_nt: TGTGCCACCTCGAGGGGACAGGCTACTAATCAGCCCCAGCATTTT; cdr3_aa: CATSRGQATNQPQHF
clone_size: NA; cdr3_length: 15; v_call: TRBV19; j_call: TRBJ1-1; d_call: TRBD1; cdr3_nt: TGTGCCAGTACCCCCGGGACAGGTCGATTCACTGAAGCTTTCTTT; cdr3_aa: CASTPGTGRFTEAFF
clone_size: NA; cdr3_length: 16; v_call: TRBV19; j_call: TRBJ2-7; d_call: NA; cdr3_nt: TGTGCCAGTAGTAGACTCCAGGGGGGCGGGTTGGACGAGCAGTACTTC; cdr3_aa: CASSRLQGGGLDEQYF
clone_size: NA; cdr3_length: 14; v_call: TRBV7-3; j_call: TRBJ2-1; d_call: NA; cdr3_nt: TGTGCCAGCAGCTTATCAGACGGCAACAATGAGCAGTTCTTC; cdr3_aa: CASSLSDGNNEQFF
clone_size: NA; cdr3_length: 14; v_call: TRBV5-5; j_call: TRBJ2-7; d_call: TRBD1; cdr3_nt: TGTGCCAGCAGCCTGGGACAGGGGTTCTCCGAGCAGTACTTC; cdr3_aa: CASSLGQGFSEQYF
clone_size: NA; cdr3_length: 14; v_call: TRBV18; j_call: TRBJ1-1; d_call: NA; cdr3_nt: TGTGCCAGCTCACAGGAGACAGGAGGTACTGAAGCTTTCTTT; cdr3_aa: CASSQETGGTEAFF
clone_size: once; cdr3_length: 15; v_call: TRBV7-6; j_call: TRBJ1-4; d_call: NA; cdr3_nt: TGTGCCAGCAGCACCCCGGACACGGTTAATGAAAAACTGTTTTTT; cdr3_aa: CASSTPDTVNEKLFF
clone_size: NA; cdr3_length: 15; v_call: TRBV28; j_call: TRBJ1-2; d_call: NA; cdr3_nt: TGTGCCAGCAGTGCCTCTCCAGGATCCCATTTTGGCTACACCTTC; cdr3_aa: CASSASPGSHFGYTF
clone_size: NA; cdr3_length: 11; v_call: TRBV10-2; j_call: TRBJ2-3; d_call: NA; cdr3_nt: TGCGCCAGCAGTGAGTCGACTCCCCAGTATTTT; cdr3_aa: CASSESTPQYF
clone_size: NA; cdr3_length: 13; v_call: TRBV21-1; j_call: TRBJ1-2; d_call: NA; cdr3_nt: TGTGCCAGCAGCAAAGGGGTTGCCAGTGGCTACACCTTC; cdr3_aa: CASSKGVASGYTF
clone_size: NA; cdr3_length: 15; v_call: TRBV7-8; j_call: TRBJ2-1; d_call: TRBD2; cdr3_nt: TGTGCCAGCAGCTCCACTAGCGGGAGAGTCGATGAGCAGTTCTTC; cdr3_aa: CASSSTSGRVDEQFF
clone_size: NA; cdr3_length: 16; v_call: TRBV10-3; j_call: TRBJ2-2; d_call: TRBD2; cdr3_nt: TGTGCCATCAGTGTGCTGGAAGCGGGAAACACCGGGGAGCTGTTTTTT; cdr3_aa: CAISVLEAGNTGELFF
clone_size: NA; cdr3_length: 15; v_call: TRBV7-2; j_call: TRBJ2-5; d_call: NA; cdr3_nt: TGTGCCAGCAGCTTATCGACGGGAGTCTGGGAGACCCAGTACTTC; cdr3_aa: CASSLSTGVWETQYF
clone_size: NA; cdr3_length: 15; v_call: TRBV5-1; j_call: TRBJ2-1; d_call: NA; cdr3_nt: TGCGCCAGCAGCTTGTACGACTACTCCTACAATGAGCAGTTCTTC; cdr3_aa: CASSLYDYSYNEQFF
clone_size: NA; cdr3_length: 15; v_call: TRBV5-1; j_call: TRBJ1-3; d_call: TRBD1; cdr3_nt: TGCGCCAGCAGCCCGACAGGGCTATCTGGAAACACCATATATTTT; cdr3_aa: CASSPTGLSGNTIYF
clone_size: NA; cdr3_length: 14; v_call: TRBV28; j_call: TRBJ1-1; d_call: NA; cdr3_nt: TGTGCCAGCAGTTTATGGGGTGGGTGGTCTGAAGCTTTCTTT; cdr3_aa: CASSLWGGWSEAFF
clone_size: NA; cdr3_length: 12; v_call: TRBV7-2; j_call: TRBJ2-7; d_call: NA; cdr3_nt: TGTGCCAGCAGGGGGAGCTCCTACGAGCAGTACTTC; cdr3_aa: CASRGSSYEQYF
clone_size: few; cdr3_length: 15; v_call: TRBV10-3; j_call: TRBJ1-1; d_call: NA; cdr3_nt: TGTGCCATCAGTGAGTCGAATGGGCACAACACTGAAGCTTTCTTT; cdr3_aa: CAISESNGHNTEAFF
clone_size: NA; cdr3_length: 13; v_call: TRBV6-1; j_call: TRBJ2-1; d_call: NA; cdr3_nt: TGTGCCAGCAGCCCTAGCGCGTACAATGAGCAGTTCTTC; cdr3_aa: CASSPSAYNEQFF
clone_size: few; cdr3_length: 15; v_call: TRBV7-2; j_call: TRBJ2-7; d_call: TRBD2; cdr3_nt: TGTGCCAGCAGATTAACCACCCCGGGGGGCTACGAGCAGTACTTC; cdr3_aa: CASRLTTPGGYEQYF
clone_size: NA; cdr3_length: 13; v_call: TRBV5-6; j_call: TRBJ1-2; d_call: NA; cdr3_nt: TGTGCCAGCAGCTTGGGGGGGCTTAGAGGCTACACCTTC; cdr3_aa: CASSLGGLRGYTF
clone_size: once; cdr3_length: 15; v_call: TRBV28; j_call: TRBJ2-1; d_call: TRBD2; cdr3_nt: TGTGCCAGCACCTCTAGCGGGAGGGCCTTCAATGAGCAGTTCTTC; cdr3_aa: CASTSSGRAFNEQFF
clone_size: NA; cdr3_length: 14; v_call: TRBV6-5; j_call: TRBJ1-2; d_call: NA; cdr3_nt: TGTGCCAGCAGTTACAATGGGGTATCGGGAGGCTACACCTTC; cdr3_aa: CASSYNGVSGGYTF
clone_size: NA; cdr3_length: 13; v_call: TRBV4-2; j_call: TRBJ2-3; d_call: NA; cdr3_nt: TGTGCCAGCAGCCAAGAGGGGCCCAGGGGGCAGTATTTT; cdr3_aa: CASSQEGPRGQYF
clone_size: NA; cdr3_length: 12; v_call: TRBV7-6; j_call: TRBJ2-1; d_call: TRBD2; cdr3_nt: TGTGCCAGCAGCTTAACTAGCGCTGAGCAGTTCTTC; cdr3_aa: CASSLTSAEQFF
clone_size: NA; cdr3_length: 13; v_call: TRBV2; j_call: TRBJ2-7; d_call: TRBD1; cdr3_nt: TGTGCCAGCAGTAAGGGGACAGCCTACGAGCAGTACTTC; cdr3_aa: CASSKGTAYEQYF
clone_size: NA; cdr3_length: 16; v_call: TRBV7-2; j_call: TRBJ1-3; d_call: NA; cdr3_nt: TGTGCCAGCAGCTTAAGACACGGGGACTCTGGAAACACCATATATTTT; cdr3_aa: CASSLRHGDSGNTIYF
clone_size: NA; cdr3_length: 13; v_call: TRBV5-1; j_call: TRBJ2-7; d_call: TRBD2; cdr3_nt: TGCGCCAGCAGGGAACGGACTAGCGACGAGCAGTACTTC; cdr3_aa: CASRERTSDEQYF
clone_size: once; cdr3_length: 17; v_call: TRBV5-1; j_call: TRBJ2-2; d_call: NA; cdr3_nt: TGCGCCAGCAGCTCGCCTTCCGGACAGCTGAGGGCCGGGGAGCTGTTTTTT; cdr3_aa: CASSSPSGQLRAGELFF
clone_size: many; cdr3_length: 13; v_call: TRBV11-2; j_call: TRBJ1-2; d_call: NA; cdr3_nt: TGTGCCAGCAGCTTAGATCTGGGGTGGGGCTACACCTTC; cdr3_aa: CASSLDLGWGYTF
clone_size: NA; cdr3_length: 17; v_call: TRBV15; j_call: TRBJ1-5; d_call: NA; cdr3_nt: TGTGCCACCAGCCAGAGAGGAGGCCGGGACAAAAGTCAGCCCCAGCATTTT; cdr3_aa: CATSQRGGRDKSQPQHF
clone_size: NA; cdr3_length: 14; v_call: TRBV28; j_call: TRBJ2-7; d_call: NA; cdr3_nt: TGTGCCAGCATGCTAGCAGGGCCCCCCTACGAGCAGTACTTC; cdr3_aa: CASMLAGPPYEQYF
clone_size: NA; cdr3_length: 16; v_call: TRBV9; j_call: TRBJ2-4; d_call: NA; cdr3_nt: TGTGCCAGCAGCGTAGCCCCCGAGGGACCGGGAAACATTCAGTACTTC; cdr3_aa: CASSVAPEGPGNIQYF
clone_size: NA; cdr3_length: 16; v_call: TRBV5-8; j_call: TRBJ2-6; d_call: NA; cdr3_nt: TGTGCCAGCAGCATGGTCGGGGGCGGAGGGGCCAACGTCCTGACTTTC; cdr3_aa: CASSMVGGGGANVLTF
clone_size: NA; cdr3_length: 15; v_call: TRBV19; j_call: TRBJ2-3; d_call: NA; cdr3_nt: TGTGCCAGTAGTATAGGGCTTTCCGTATGGGATACGCAGTATTTT; cdr3_aa: CASSIGLSVWDTQYF
clone_size: NA; cdr3_length: 13; v_call: TRBV14; j_call: TRBJ2-7; d_call: NA; cdr3_nt: TGTGCCAGCAGCCGGTGGACCGGGGACGAGCAGTACTTC; cdr3_aa: CASSRWTGDEQYF
clone_size: NA; cdr3_length: 13; v_call: TRBV11-3; j_call: TRBJ2-3; d_call: NA; cdr3_nt: TGTGCCAGCAGCTTAGGCGGCCACGATACGCAGTATTTT; cdr3_aa: CASSLGGHDTQYF
clone_size: NA; cdr3_length: 13; v_call: TRBV4-3; j_call: TRBJ2-1; d_call: TRBD1; cdr3_nt: TGCGCCAGCAAGGGTCAGGGGGCGCATGAGCAGTTCTTC; cdr3_aa: CASKGQGAHEQFF